The 13 T cell receptor beta chains given below trace back to one sample, sequenced in a study of CD8 T cells in ankylosing spondylitis. Study-level results: Seemingly characteristic of ankylosing spondylitis blood was a TCR beta motif consisting of eight highly homologous variants.

TCRdb analysed the 5' RACE reads with MiXCR anew, one entry per CDR3 protein. The data hold 450,000 or so distinct CDR3 sequences, with 25% to 30% observed a single time. These receptors have no identified antigens. The sequencing sample was made of blood, either unsorted or a sorted T cell fraction (not recorded which). The receptors were sampled from a male donor with ankylosing spondylitis.

V gene TRBV3-1 combines with J gene TRBJ2-7; D ambiguous. Germline lookup yields CDR1 LGHDT and CDR2 YNNKEL (reference sequence). The CDR3 is 14 amino acids. The ends were cut back, 1 base at V and 0 bases at J, with 7 bases in the middle. The CDR3 DNA is TGTGCCAGCAGCCAAGTCGGGTCCTCCTACGAGCAGTACTTC. As protein: CASSQVGSSYEQYF.

This clonotype was counted once. The chain joins TRBV20-1 to TRBJ1-1; weak D call: TRBD1 (5 bases). Germline loops: CDR1 DFQATT, CDR2 SNEGSKA (reference sequence). V lost 4 bases and J 4 bases, leaving 7 bases between the germline ends. The CDR3 has 11 amino acids. In nucleotides, the CDR3 is TGCAGTGCTAAGGGGACCACTGAAGCTTTCTTT. It codes for CSAKGTTEAFF.

The rearrangement links TRBV11-2 to TRBJ2-7, with 7 positions matching TRBD1. Unmatched junction bases numbered 13, after V lost 0 bases and J lost 2 bases. CDR1 and CDR2 from the germline V gene are SGHAT and FQNNGV. This CDR3 comprises 18 residues. The chain's CDR3 is CASSLDPGRWGQTYEQYV. CDR3 in DNA: TGTGCCAGCAGCTTAGATCCCGGCAGATGGGGACAGACCTACGAGCAGTACGTC.

The chain carries TRBV20-1 and TRBJ2-1; 9 bases match TRBD2. The germline CDR1 and CDR2 sequences are DFQATT and SNEGSKA (reference sequence). Trimming removed 0 bases from V and 9 bases from J; junction bases left unmatched: 12. This CDR3 region has 16 residues. The CDR3 DNA reads as TGCAGTGCTAGAGATCTCGGGACTAGCATTACTGCTGAGCAGTTCTTC. Translated: CSARDLGTSITAEQFF.

This clonotype occurred a few times. This chain joins TRBV5-1 and TRBJ2-1, with 11 bases fitting TRBD2. The CDR3 contains 18 residues. The V and J ends lost 5 bases and 0 bases, in that order; junction bases with no gene match: 10. Germline V lookup: CDR1 SGHRS, CDR2 YFSETQ. The CDR3: CASRLAGGPGNSYNEQFF. The DNA for the CDR3 is TGCGCCAGCAGGTTAGCGGGAGGGCCAGGAAACTCCTACAATGAGCAGTTCTTC. The whole variable domain, filled in from reference TRBV5-1 and TRBJ2-1, reads KAGVTQTPRYLIKTRGQQVTLSCSPISGHRSVSWYQQTPGQGLQFLFEYFSETQRNKGNFPGRFSGRQFSNSRSEMNVSTLELGDSALYLCASRLAGGPGNSYNEQFFGPGTRLTVL.

CDR3 protein: CSAGSGTETQYF. CDR3 coding DNA: TGCAGTGCCGGGAGCGGGACGGAGACCCAGTACTTC. The V call is TRBV20-1, the J call TRBJ2-5; 7 nucleotides align to TRBD2. Germline loops: CDR1 DFQATT, CDR2 SNEGSKA (reference sequence). Trimming removed 6 bases from V and 5 bases from J; junction bases left unmatched: 6. There are 12 residues in the CDR3.

Turning to this clonotype: One end of the junction is discordant with germline, which a read error may explain. V is TRBV30 and J is TRBJ2-1, with D tentatively TRBD1 (5 bases). Germline assignment: CDR1 GTSNPN and CDR2 SVGIG (reference sequence). This CDR3 comprises 13 residues. As DNA, the CDR3 is TGTGCCTGGAGTGTGGGGCGCTTCTATGAGCAGTCCTTC. This codes for CAWSVGRFYEQSF.

The genes are TRBV4-1 and TRBJ2-5; D is uncertain. There are 14 residues in the CDR3. V was clipped by 0 bases and J by 4 bases, with 9 bases between them. Germline V lookup: CDR1 MGHRA, CDR2 YSYEKL. The CDR3 region has the DNA TGCGCCAGCAGCCAAGATTCTTTCGGAGAGACCCAGTACTTC. Protein: CASSQDSFGETQYF.

This clonotype was detected only a few times. The chain employs TRBV5-1 and TRBJ1-1; no definite D call. V shed 4 bases and J shed 1 base, with 11 bases lying between them. Germline CDR1 and CDR2: SGHRS and YFSETQ. The CDR3 has 14 amino acids. Here the CDR3 reads CASSRGLTNTEAFF. The CDR3 DNA follows: TGCGCCAGCAGCCGCGGACTGACGAACACTGAAGCTTTCTTT.

This clonotype showed up many times. The chain links TRBV5-1 to TRBJ2-1, with D perhaps being TRBD1 or TRBD2 (5 bases each). Germline CDR1 reads SGHRS; CDR2 reads YFSETQ. The CDR3 loop spans 15 amino acids. Trimming took 2 bases from V and 9 from J, leaving 18 bases between them. CDR3 amino acids: CASSFSGPTSREQFF. The DNA for the CDR3 is TGCGCCAGCAGCTTCTCGGGACCGACGTCCCGTGAGCAGTTCTTC.

The rearrangement links TRBV7-7 to TRBJ2-2; 7 bases align to TRBD2. Germline trimming cut 5 bases from V and 3 bases from J; bases unmatched to any gene: 15. The CDR3 contains 18 residues. Looked up from germline, CDR1 is SSHAT and CDR2 is FNYEAQ (reference sequence). The DNA of the CDR3 is TGTGCCAGCAGCATAAGCGTGGGGAGGGCCCTCGACACCGGGGAGCTGTTTTTT. It specifies CASSISVGRALDTGELFF.

This clonotype was detected only a few times. The chain carries TRBV5-1 and TRBJ2-7, with 9 bases lining up with TRBD1. J lost 4 bases, V lost 4 bases, and 3 bases had no gene match. The CDR3 is made up of 13 amino acids. In germline, CDR1 is SGHRS, CDR2 YFSETQ. CDR3 sequence: CASSAGTGYEQYF. Written as DNA, the CDR3 is TGCGCCAGCAGCGCTGGGACAGGGTACGAGCAGTACTTC.

This rearrangement joins TRBV5-1 to TRBJ2-6; D is unclear. The germline gives CDR1 SGHRS, CDR2 YFSETQ. Trimming removed 6 bases from V and 2 bases from J, with 9 bases in between. This CDR3 comprises 14 residues. CDR3 residues: CASNDKAGANVLTF. In DNA form, the CDR3 reads TGCGCCAGCAACGACAAGGCTGGGGCCAACGTCCTGACTTTC.